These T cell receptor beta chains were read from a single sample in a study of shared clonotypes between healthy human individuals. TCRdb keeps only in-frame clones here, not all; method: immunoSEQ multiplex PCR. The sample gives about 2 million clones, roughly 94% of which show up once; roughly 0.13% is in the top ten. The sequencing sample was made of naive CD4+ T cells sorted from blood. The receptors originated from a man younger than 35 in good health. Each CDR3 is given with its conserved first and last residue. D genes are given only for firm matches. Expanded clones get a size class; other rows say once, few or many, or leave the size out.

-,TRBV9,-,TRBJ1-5,CASSGVDTMQPQHF,TGTGCCAGCAGCGGGGTGGACACCATGCAGCCCCAGCATTTT
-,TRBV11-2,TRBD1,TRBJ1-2,CASSLGGAGGGNYGYTF,TGTGCCAGCAGCCTAGGGGGCGCGGGCGGCGGGAACTATGGCTACACCTTC
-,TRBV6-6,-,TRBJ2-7,CASSYSVGVYEQYF,TGTGCCAGCAGTTACTCGGTCGGGGTTTACGAGCAGTACTTC
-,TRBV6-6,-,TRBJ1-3,CASSDPTRGNTIYF,TGTGCCAGCAGTGACCCAACCCGCGGAAACACCATATATTTT
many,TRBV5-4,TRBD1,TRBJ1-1,CAVTGATEAFF,TGTGCCGTGACAGGGGCCACTGAAGCTTTCTTT
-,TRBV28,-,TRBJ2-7,CATGQQNYEQYF,TGTGCCACCGGACAGCAGAACTACGAGCAGTACTTC
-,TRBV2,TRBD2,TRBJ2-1,CASSVQVAGGGEQFF,TGTGCCAGCAGTGTACAGGTAGCGGGAGGGGGTGAGCAGTTCTTC
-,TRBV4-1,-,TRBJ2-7,CASSQLVGKSSYEQYF,TGCGCCAGCAGCCAGTTGGTTGGGAAGAGCTCCTACGAGCAGTACTTC
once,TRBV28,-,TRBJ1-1,CASSLPQGGRVNTEAFF,TGTGCCAGCAGTTTACCCCAGGGCGGAAGAGTGAACACTGAAGCTTTCTTT
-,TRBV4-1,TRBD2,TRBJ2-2,CASSQASGGTGELFF,TGCGCCAGCAGCCAGGCTAGCGGGGGAACCGGGGAGCTGTTTTTT
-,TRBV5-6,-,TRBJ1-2,CASSPESGGYTF,TGTGCCAGCAGCCCGGAATCGGGCGGCTACACCTTC
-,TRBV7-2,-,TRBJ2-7,CASSLGGTSYEQYF,TGTGCCAGCAGCTTAGGGGGGACCTCCTACGAGCAGTACTTC
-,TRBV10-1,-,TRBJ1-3,CATSKGAGNTIYF,TGCGCCACTTCGAAGGGAGCTGGAAACACCATATATTTT
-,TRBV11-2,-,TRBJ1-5,CASSLGQYNQPQHF,TGTGCCAGCAGCTTAGGACAGTACAATCAGCCCCAGCATTTT
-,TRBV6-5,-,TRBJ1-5,CASRKTGINQPQHF,TGTGCCAGCAGAAAGACAGGAATCAATCAGCCCCAGCATTTT
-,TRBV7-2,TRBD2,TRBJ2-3,CASNSGTSGTDTQYF,TGTGCCAGCAACTCCGGGACTAGCGGCACAGATACGCAGTATTTT
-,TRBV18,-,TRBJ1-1,CASSRFNIVNTEAFF,TGTGCCAGCTCACGTTTTAACATAGTGAACACTGAAGCTTTCTTT
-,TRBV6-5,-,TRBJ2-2,CASNLRGNTGELFF,TGTGCCAGCAACCTGAGGGGGAACACCGGGGAGCTGTTTTTT
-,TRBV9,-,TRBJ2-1,CASSVSTQAINEQFF,TGTGCCAGCAGCGTATCCACCCAGGCGATCAATGAGCAGTTCTTC
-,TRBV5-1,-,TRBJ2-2,CASSFGQLNTGELFF,TGCGCCAGCAGCTTTGGACAGTTGAACACCGGGGAGCTGTTTTTT
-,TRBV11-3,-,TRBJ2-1,CASSPGGEVANEQFF,TGTGCCAGCAGCCCCGGGGGAGAGGTCGCCAATGAGCAGTTCTTC
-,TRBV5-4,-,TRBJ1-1,CASSSGRDMNTEAFF,TGTGCCAGCAGCTCGGGACGGGACATGAACACTGAAGCTTTCTTT
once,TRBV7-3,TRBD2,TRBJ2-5,CASSLWGRTSGGPQETQYF,TGTGCCAGCAGCTTATGGGGTAGGACTAGCGGGGGACCTCAAGAGACCCAGTACTTC
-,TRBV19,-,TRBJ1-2,CASTQGGILSYGYTF,TGTGCCAGTACACAGGGAGGCATCTTGAGCTATGGCTACACCTTC